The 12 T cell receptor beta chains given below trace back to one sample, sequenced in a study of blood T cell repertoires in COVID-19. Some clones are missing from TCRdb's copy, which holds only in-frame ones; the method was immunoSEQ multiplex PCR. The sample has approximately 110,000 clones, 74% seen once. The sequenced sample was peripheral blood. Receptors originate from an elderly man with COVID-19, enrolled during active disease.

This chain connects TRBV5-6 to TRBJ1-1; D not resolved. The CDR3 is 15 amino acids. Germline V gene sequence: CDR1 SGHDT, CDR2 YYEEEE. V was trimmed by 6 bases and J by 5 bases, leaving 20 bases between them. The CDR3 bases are TGTGCCAGCACCGCTGGACCCTCCGGCGGGACTGAAGCTTTCTTT. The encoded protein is CASTAGPSGGTEAFF.

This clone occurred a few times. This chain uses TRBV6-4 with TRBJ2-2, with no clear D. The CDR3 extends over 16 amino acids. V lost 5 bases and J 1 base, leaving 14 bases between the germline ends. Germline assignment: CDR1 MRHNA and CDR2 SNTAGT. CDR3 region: CASSPLVPLNTGELFF. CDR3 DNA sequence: TGTGCCAGCAGTCCTCTAGTTCCTCTGAACACCGGGGAGCTGTTTTTT.

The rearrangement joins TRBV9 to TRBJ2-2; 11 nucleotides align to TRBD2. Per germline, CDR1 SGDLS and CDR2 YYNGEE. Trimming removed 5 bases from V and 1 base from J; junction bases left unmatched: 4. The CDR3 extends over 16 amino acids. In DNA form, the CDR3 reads TGTGCCAGCAGTGTTACTAGCGGGAGGAACACCGGGGAGCTGTTTTTT. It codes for CASSVTSGRNTGELFF.

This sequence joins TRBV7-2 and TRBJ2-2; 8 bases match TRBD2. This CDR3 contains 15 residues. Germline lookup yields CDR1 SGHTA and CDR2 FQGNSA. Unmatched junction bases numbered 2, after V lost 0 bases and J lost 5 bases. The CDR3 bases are TGTGCCAGCAGCTTAGCCAGCGGGAGAACCGGGGAGCTGTTTTTT. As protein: CASSLASGRTGELFF. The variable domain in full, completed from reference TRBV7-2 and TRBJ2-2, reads GAGVSQSPSNKVTEKGKDVELRCDPISGHTALYWYRQSLGQGLEFLIYFQGNSAPDKSGLPSDRFSAERTGGSVSTLTIQRTQQEDSAVYLCASSLASGRTGELFFGEGSRLTVL.

The CDR3 protein is CASSKTTWPDTQYF. The CDR3 nucleotides read TGTGCCAGCAGTAAAACCACGTGGCCAGATACGCAGTATTTT. This chain uses TRBV25-1 with TRBJ2-3; no definite D call. This CDR3 comprises 14 residues. Per germline, CDR1 MGHDK and CDR2 SYGVNS. V was cut by 5 bases and J by 4 bases, with 13 bases left in between.

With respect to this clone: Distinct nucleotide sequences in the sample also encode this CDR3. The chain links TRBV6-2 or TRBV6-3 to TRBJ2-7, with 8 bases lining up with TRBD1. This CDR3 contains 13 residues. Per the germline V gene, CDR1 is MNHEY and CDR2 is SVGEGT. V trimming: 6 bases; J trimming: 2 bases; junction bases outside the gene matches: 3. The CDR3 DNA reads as TGTGCCAGCAGCCCAGGGGGCCCCTACGAGCAGTACTTC. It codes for CASSPGGPYEQYF.

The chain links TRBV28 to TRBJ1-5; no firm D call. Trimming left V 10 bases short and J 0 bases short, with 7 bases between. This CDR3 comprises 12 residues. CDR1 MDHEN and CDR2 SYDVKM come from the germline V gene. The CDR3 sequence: CATSDSNQPQHF. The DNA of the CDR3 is TGTGCCACCTCAGATAGCAATCAGCCCCAGCATTTT.

CDR3: CASSFRTGGGSYNEQFF. The CDR3 DNA sequence: TGCGCCAGCAGCTTCCGGACGGGGGGAGGCTCCTACAATGAGCAGTTCTTC. The chain recombines TRBV4-3 with TRBJ2-1; 7 positions agree with TRBD2. The length of the CDR3 is 17 residues. CDR1 is LGHNA, CDR2 YSLEER, per germline. V was pared by 5 bases and J by 0 bases, with 10 bases of the junction left unmatched.

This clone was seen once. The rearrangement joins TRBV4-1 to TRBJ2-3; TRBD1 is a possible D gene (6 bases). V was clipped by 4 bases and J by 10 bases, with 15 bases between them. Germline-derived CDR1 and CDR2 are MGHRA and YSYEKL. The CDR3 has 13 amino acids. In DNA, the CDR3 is TGCGCCAGCAGCCGTGGGGGCATATTCTCGCAGTATTTT. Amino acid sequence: CASSRGGIFSQYF.

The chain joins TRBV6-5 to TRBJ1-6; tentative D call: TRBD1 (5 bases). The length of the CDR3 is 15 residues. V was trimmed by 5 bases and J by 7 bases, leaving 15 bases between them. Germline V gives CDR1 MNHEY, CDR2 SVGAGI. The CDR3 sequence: CASSTQGMRNSPLHF. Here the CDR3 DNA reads TGTGCCAGCAGTACCCAGGGAATGAGGAATTCACCCCTCCACTTT.

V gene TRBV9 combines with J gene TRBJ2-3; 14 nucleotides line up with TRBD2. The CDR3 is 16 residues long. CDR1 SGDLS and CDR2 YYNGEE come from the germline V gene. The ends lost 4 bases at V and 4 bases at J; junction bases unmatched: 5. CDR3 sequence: CASSTGLAGVADTQYF. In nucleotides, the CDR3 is TGTGCCAGCAGCACGGGACTAGCGGGAGTAGCAGATACGCAGTATTTT.

Written as DNA, the CDR3 is TGTGCCAGCAGTTACGAGGGAGTCACTGAAGCTTTCTTT. Residues: CASSYEGVTEAFF. The chain has TRBV6-2 or TRBV6-3 and TRBJ1-1; D is undetermined. The germline gives CDR1 MNHEY, CDR2 SVGEGT. The V and J ends lost 2 bases and 4 bases respectively, with 8 bases between them. The CDR3 runs 13 residues.